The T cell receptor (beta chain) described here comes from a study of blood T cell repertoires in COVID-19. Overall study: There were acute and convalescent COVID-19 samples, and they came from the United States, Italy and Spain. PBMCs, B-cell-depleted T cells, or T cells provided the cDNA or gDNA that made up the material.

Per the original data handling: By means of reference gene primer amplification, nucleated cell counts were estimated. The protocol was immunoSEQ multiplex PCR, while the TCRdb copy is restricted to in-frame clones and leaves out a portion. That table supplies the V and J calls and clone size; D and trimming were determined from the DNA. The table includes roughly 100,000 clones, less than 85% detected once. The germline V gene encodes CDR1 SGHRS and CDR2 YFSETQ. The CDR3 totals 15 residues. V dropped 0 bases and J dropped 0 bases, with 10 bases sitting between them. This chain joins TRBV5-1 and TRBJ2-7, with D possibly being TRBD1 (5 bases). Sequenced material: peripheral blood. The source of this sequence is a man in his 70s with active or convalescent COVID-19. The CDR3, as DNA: TGCGCCAGCAGCTTGGAAAAGGGGCCCTCCTACGAGCAGTACTTC. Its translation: CASSLEKGPSYEQYF.